Listed below are T cell receptor beta chains from one sample, sequenced in a study of shared clonotypes between healthy human individuals. This table comes from immunoSEQ multiplex PCR, and its TCRdb copy is limited to in-frame clones, with some not included. Among some 1 million clones listed, about 80% were seen once. Material: memory CD4+ T cells sorted from blood. These receptors all come from a man aged 18 to 29 in good health. CDR3s include the opening cysteine and the closing phenylalanine or tryptophan. A D gene is named only where the DNA matches it firmly. The size of a clone is reported for some rows only, either as once, few or many, or as a class for expanded clones.

CDR3nt: TGCGCCAGCAGCTTTACCGGACAGGGGCTCGATGAGCAGTTCTTC
CDR3aa: CASSFTGQGLDEQFF
d_gene: TRBD1
j_gene: TRBJ2-1
abundance: few
v_gene: TRBV5-1

CDR3nt: TGTGCCAGCAGCGCATCCGGGACAGGGTACAATGAGCAGTTCTTC
CDR3aa: CASSASGTGYNEQFF
d_gene: TRBD1
j_gene: TRBJ2-1
abundance: many
v_gene: TRBV11-2

CDR3nt: TGTGCCAGCAGTTTTCCCCCCGCCAGTCCCGAGCAGTACTTC
CDR3aa: CASSFPPASPEQYF
d_gene: NA
j_gene: TRBJ2-7
abundance: NA
v_gene: TRBV28

CDR3nt: TGCGCCAGCAGCACGGACAGGCCTGGGACTGAAGCTTTCTTT
CDR3aa: CASSTDRPGTEAFF
d_gene: TRBD1
j_gene: TRBJ1-1
abundance: once
v_gene: TRBV5-1

CDR3nt: TGTGCCAGTAGTCCGGACCGGAATCAGCCCCAGCATTTT
CDR3aa: CASSPDRNQPQHF
d_gene: NA
j_gene: TRBJ1-5
abundance: few
v_gene: TRBV19

CDR3nt: TGCGCCAGCAGTCAAGGGGGAGTGGTTACAGATACGCAGTATTTT
CDR3aa: CASSQGGVVTDTQYF
d_gene: NA
j_gene: TRBJ2-3
abundance: NA
v_gene: TRBV5-1

CDR3nt: TGTGCCAGCAGCTTATCAGAGTACTCGGCCCAGTACTTC
CDR3aa: CASSLSEYSAQYF
d_gene: NA
j_gene: TRBJ2-5
abundance: NA
v_gene: TRBV7-9

CDR3nt: TGCGCCAGCAGCCAAGATGGTAGCGGGGGACTAGAGACCCAGTACTTC
CDR3aa: CASSQDGSGGLETQYF
d_gene: TRBD2
j_gene: TRBJ2-5
abundance: NA
v_gene: TRBV4-1

CDR3nt: TGTGCCAGCAGCGAGGGGACCGGTCATAATTCACCCCTCCACTTT
CDR3aa: CASSEGTGHNSPLHF
d_gene: NA
j_gene: TRBJ1-6
abundance: NA
v_gene: TRBV7-9

CDR3nt: TGTGCTAGTGGTTTGGACCCGGGACAGGGAAACATTCAGTACTTC
CDR3aa: CASGLDPGQGNIQYF
d_gene: TRBD1
j_gene: TRBJ2-4
abundance: NA
v_gene: TRBV12-5

CDR3nt: TGTGCCAGCAGTTTCGGTGGGGTAAACACTGAAGCTTTCTTT
CDR3aa: CASSFGGVNTEAFF
d_gene: NA
j_gene: TRBJ1-1
abundance: NA
v_gene: TRBV28

CDR3nt: TGTGCCAGCAGCTTACGGCGCGGGACGAGCTCCTACAATGAGCAGTTCTTC
CDR3aa: CASSLRRGTSSYNEQFF
d_gene: NA
j_gene: TRBJ2-1
abundance: NA
v_gene: TRBV11-2

CDR3nt: TGTGCCAGCAGCTTAGAGCTGGGGCCCACCTACGAGCAGTACTTC
CDR3aa: CASSLELGPTYEQYF
d_gene: NA
j_gene: TRBJ2-7
abundance: NA
v_gene: TRBV7-2

CDR3nt: TGCAGTGCGCTACAGGGAAACGGCTACACCTTC
CDR3aa: CSALQGNGYTF
d_gene: NA
j_gene: TRBJ1-2
abundance: once
v_gene: TRBV20-1

CDR3nt: TGCGCCAGCATCGGGACAGGTCCCTTCTCCTACGAGCAGTACTTC
CDR3aa: CASIGTGPFSYEQYF
d_gene: TRBD1
j_gene: TRBJ2-7
abundance: NA
v_gene: TRBV5-1

CDR3nt: TGTGCCAGTAGGAAACACGGGAAAACTGAAGCTTTCTTT
CDR3aa: CASRKHGKTEAFF
d_gene: NA
j_gene: TRBJ1-1
abundance: once
v_gene: TRBV19

CDR3nt: TGTGCCAGCAGTCCGACAGGGGTGAGCAATCAGCCCCAGCATTTT
CDR3aa: CASSPTGVSNQPQHF
d_gene: TRBD1
j_gene: TRBJ1-5
abundance: NA
v_gene: TRBV6-1

CDR3nt: TGCGCCAGCGGCGATGGTCCCTTGTCTGGGGCCAACGTCCTGACTTTC
CDR3aa: CASGDGPLSGANVLTF
d_gene: NA
j_gene: TRBJ2-6
abundance: NA
v_gene: TRBV5-1

CDR3nt: TGTGCCAGCTCACCCCAGGGGGCCCCTGGAAACACCATATATTTT
CDR3aa: CASSPQGAPGNTIYF
d_gene: TRBD1
j_gene: TRBJ1-3
abundance: NA
v_gene: TRBV18

CDR3nt: TGTGCCAGCAGCACCCGGACAGGGGTCGGGGAGACCCAGTACTTC
CDR3aa: CASSTRTGVGETQYF
d_gene: TRBD1
j_gene: TRBJ2-5
abundance: NA
v_gene: TRBV7-2

CDR3nt: TGTGCCTGGGGGACAGGGATAATGTTTAGCAATCAGCCCCAGCATTTT
CDR3aa: CAWGTGIMFSNQPQHF
d_gene: TRBD1
j_gene: TRBJ1-5
abundance: NA
v_gene: TRBV30

CDR3nt: TGTGCCAGCAGGGACCAGGAAAAACTGTTTTTT
CDR3aa: CASRDQEKLFF
d_gene: NA
j_gene: TRBJ1-4
abundance: NA
v_gene: TRBV6-6

CDR3nt: TGTGCCAGCAGCTTGGGGGTAGGAATCCAAGAGACCCAGTACTTC
CDR3aa: CASSLGVGIQETQYF
d_gene: NA
j_gene: TRBJ2-5
abundance: once
v_gene: TRBV5-4

CDR3nt: TGTGCCAGCAGCCCCGACGGGGACTATGGCTACACCTTC
CDR3aa: CASSPDGDYGYTF
d_gene: NA
j_gene: TRBJ1-2
abundance: NA
v_gene: TRBV7-2

CDR3nt: TGTGCCAGCAGCTCGGGAGCAGGATTTGAAGCTTTCTTT
CDR3aa: CASSSGAGFEAFF
d_gene: NA
j_gene: TRBJ1-1
abundance: NA
v_gene: TRBV5-5

CDR3nt: TGTGCCAGCTCAGGCGGGCTCGGTCAAGAGACCCAGTACTTC
CDR3aa: CASSGGLGQETQYF
d_gene: NA
j_gene: TRBJ2-5
abundance: NA
v_gene: TRBV18

CDR3nt: TGTGCCAGCAGCTTAGGCAGGTCCCAAGAGACCCAGTACTTC
CDR3aa: CASSLGRSQETQYF
d_gene: NA
j_gene: TRBJ2-5
abundance: NA
v_gene: TRBV11-3

CDR3nt: TGTGCCAGCGGGACTCACGATGAGACCCAGTACTTC
CDR3aa: CASGTHDETQYF
d_gene: NA
j_gene: TRBJ2-5
abundance: once
v_gene: TRBV2

CDR3nt: TGTGCCAGCAGCTCCGGGACTATCTCCTACGAGCAGTACTTC
CDR3aa: CASSSGTISYEQYF
d_gene: TRBD2
j_gene: TRBJ2-7
abundance: NA
v_gene: TRBV5-8

CDR3nt: TGTGCCAGCAGTGTCCAACAGGGGCGGAAGGAGACCCAGTACTTC
CDR3aa: CASSVQQGRKETQYF
d_gene: TRBD1
j_gene: TRBJ2-5
abundance: NA
v_gene: TRBV6-1

CDR3nt: TGTGCCAGCAACGGACACGACTATGGCTACACCTTC
CDR3aa: CASNGHDYGYTF
d_gene: NA
j_gene: TRBJ1-2
abundance: NA
v_gene: TRBV6-6

CDR3nt: TGTGCCAGCAGCCCCCCAGGGGGCCGTTCAGACGACGGGGAGCTGTTTTTT
CDR3aa: CASSPPGGRSDDGELFF
d_gene: TRBD1
j_gene: TRBJ2-2
abundance: NA
v_gene: TRBV7-2

CDR3nt: TGTGCCAGCAGTTACGTATTCAGGGTGAAAATTGAGTACTACTTC
CDR3aa: CASSYVFRVKIEYYF
d_gene: NA
j_gene: TRBJ1-2
abundance: once
v_gene: TRBV6-6

CDR3nt: TGCGCCAGCAGCCAGAACACCGGGGAGCTGTTTTTT
CDR3aa: CASSQNTGELFF
d_gene: NA
j_gene: TRBJ2-2
abundance: few
v_gene: TRBV5-1

CDR3nt: TGTGCCAGCAGCTTGGATGCGGTCTACAATGAGCAGTTCTTC
CDR3aa: CASSLDAVYNEQFF
d_gene: NA
j_gene: TRBJ2-1
abundance: NA
v_gene: TRBV5-6

CDR3nt: TGTGCCAGCAGCCAGGGTCACAATCAGCCCCAGCATTTT
CDR3aa: CASSQGHNQPQHF
d_gene: NA
j_gene: TRBJ1-5
abundance: many
v_gene: TRBV11-2

CDR3nt: TGCGCCAGCAGCTTGGGTGGTACAGGGGTAGAGACCCAGTACTTC
CDR3aa: CASSLGGTGVETQYF
d_gene: TRBD1
j_gene: TRBJ2-5
abundance: NA
v_gene: TRBV5-1

CDR3nt: TGTGCCAGCAGCCGCGGACGGATCAATCAGCCCCAGCATTTT
CDR3aa: CASSRGRINQPQHF
d_gene: NA
j_gene: TRBJ1-5
abundance: NA
v_gene: TRBV6-5

CDR3nt: TGTGCCTGGAGTGTGGACAGGCACGGCTACACCTTC
CDR3aa: CAWSVDRHGYTF
d_gene: TRBD1
j_gene: TRBJ1-2
abundance: NA
v_gene: TRBV30

CDR3nt: TGTGCCAGCAGCCCAAGCACGGGGAACACTGAAGCTTTCTTT
CDR3aa: CASSPSTGNTEAFF
d_gene: NA
j_gene: TRBJ1-1
abundance: NA
v_gene: TRBV11-2

CDR3nt: TGTGCCAGCTCCCCCGAGTGGTACGCCGGGGAGCTGTTTTTT
CDR3aa: CASSPEWYAGELFF
d_gene: NA
j_gene: TRBJ2-2
abundance: NA
v_gene: TRBV6-6

CDR3nt: TGCAGCGCCGGGGGTGCAACTAATGAAAAACTGTTTTTT
CDR3aa: CSAGGATNEKLFF
d_gene: NA
j_gene: TRBJ1-4
abundance: many
v_gene: TRBV29-1

CDR3nt: TGTGCCAGCACCAGAGCGGGGGATGGCAATGAGCAGTTCTTC
CDR3aa: CASTRAGDGNEQFF
d_gene: TRBD2
j_gene: TRBJ2-1
abundance: NA
v_gene: TRBV25-1

CDR3nt: TGTGCCAGCAGTGACCTCGGGACCGCTTTGTCGGGCCAGTACTTC
CDR3aa: CASSDLGTALSGQYF
d_gene: NA
j_gene: TRBJ2-7
abundance: few
v_gene: TRBV2

CDR3nt: TGTGCCAGCAGTGACCGGCATTTGTGGTACGAGCAGTACTTC
CDR3aa: CASSDRHLWYEQYF
d_gene: NA
j_gene: TRBJ2-7
abundance: few
v_gene: TRBV6-4

CDR3nt: TGTGCCAGCAGCCCGACCGGGACTAGCGGGAGAAATGAGCAGTTCTTC
CDR3aa: CASSPTGTSGRNEQFF
d_gene: TRBD2
j_gene: TRBJ2-1
abundance: NA
v_gene: TRBV5-6